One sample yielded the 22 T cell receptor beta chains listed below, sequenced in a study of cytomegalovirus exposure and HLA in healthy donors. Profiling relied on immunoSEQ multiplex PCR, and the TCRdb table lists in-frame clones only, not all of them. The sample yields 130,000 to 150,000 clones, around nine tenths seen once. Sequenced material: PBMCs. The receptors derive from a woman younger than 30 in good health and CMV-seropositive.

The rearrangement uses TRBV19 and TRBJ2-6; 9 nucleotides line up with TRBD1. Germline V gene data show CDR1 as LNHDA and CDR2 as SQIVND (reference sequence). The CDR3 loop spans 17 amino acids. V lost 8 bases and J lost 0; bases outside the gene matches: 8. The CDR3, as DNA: TGTGCCAGTCGGACCGGGACAGGGAACTCTGGGGCCAACGTCCTGACTTTC. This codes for CASRTGTGNSGANVLTF.

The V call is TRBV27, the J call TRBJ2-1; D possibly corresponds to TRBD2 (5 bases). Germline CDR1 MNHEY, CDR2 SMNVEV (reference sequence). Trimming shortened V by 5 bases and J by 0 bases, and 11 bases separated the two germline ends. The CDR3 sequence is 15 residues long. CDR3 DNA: TGTGCCAGCAGTGAGGGTATAGCCTCCTACAATGAGCAGTTCTTC. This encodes CASSEGIASYNEQFF.

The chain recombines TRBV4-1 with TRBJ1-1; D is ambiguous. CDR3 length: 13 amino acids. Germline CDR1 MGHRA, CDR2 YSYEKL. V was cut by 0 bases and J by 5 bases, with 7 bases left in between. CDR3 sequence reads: CASSQEPGTEAFF. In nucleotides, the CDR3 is TGCGCCAGCAGCCAAGAACCGGGGACTGAAGCTTTCTTT.

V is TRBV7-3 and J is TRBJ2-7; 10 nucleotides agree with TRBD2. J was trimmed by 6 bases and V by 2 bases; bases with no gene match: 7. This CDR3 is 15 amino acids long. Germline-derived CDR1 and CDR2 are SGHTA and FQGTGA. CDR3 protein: CASSLVAGGTGEQYF. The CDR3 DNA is TGTGCCAGCAGCTTAGTAGCGGGGGGTACGGGCGAGCAGTACTTC. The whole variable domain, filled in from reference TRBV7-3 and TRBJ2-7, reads GAGVSQTPSNKVTEKGKYVELRCDPISGHTALYWYRQSLGQGPEFLIYFQGTGAADDSGLPNDRFFAVRPEGSVSTLKIQRTERGDSAVYLCASSLVAGGTGEQYFGPGTRLTVT.

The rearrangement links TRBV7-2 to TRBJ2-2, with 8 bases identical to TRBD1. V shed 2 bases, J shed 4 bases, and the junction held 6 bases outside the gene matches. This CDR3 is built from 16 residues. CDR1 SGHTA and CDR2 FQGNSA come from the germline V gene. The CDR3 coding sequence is TGTGCCAGCAGCTTACCGGACAGGGCGGGCACCGGGGAGCTGTTTTTT. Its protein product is CASSLPDRAGTGELFF.

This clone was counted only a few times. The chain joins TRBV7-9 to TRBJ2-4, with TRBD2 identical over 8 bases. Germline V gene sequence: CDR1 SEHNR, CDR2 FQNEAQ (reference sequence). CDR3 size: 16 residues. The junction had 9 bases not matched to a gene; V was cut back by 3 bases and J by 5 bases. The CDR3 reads CASSFGEAGDQNIQYF. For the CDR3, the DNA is TGTGCCAGCAGCTTTGGGGAAGCGGGGGACCAAAACATTCAGTACTTC.

The CDR3 region has the DNA TGTGCCAGCAGCCTCAATGGGGGGGCAGGCTACGAGCAGTACTTC. This sequence encodes CASSLNGGAGYEQYF. This chain links TRBV7-8 with TRBJ2-7; D may be TRBD2 (7 bases). The CDR3 contains 15 residues. From germline, CDR1 is SGHVS and CDR2 FQNEAQ. Between the trimmed V and J ends, which lost 5 bases and 3 bases, there was a span of 17 bases.

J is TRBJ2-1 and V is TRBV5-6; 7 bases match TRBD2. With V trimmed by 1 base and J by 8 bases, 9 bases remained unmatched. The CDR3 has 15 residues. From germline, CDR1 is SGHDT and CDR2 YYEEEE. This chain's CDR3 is CASSLTGTGGDEQFF. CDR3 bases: TGTGCCAGCAGCTTGACCGGGACGGGGGGAGATGAGCAGTTCTTC.

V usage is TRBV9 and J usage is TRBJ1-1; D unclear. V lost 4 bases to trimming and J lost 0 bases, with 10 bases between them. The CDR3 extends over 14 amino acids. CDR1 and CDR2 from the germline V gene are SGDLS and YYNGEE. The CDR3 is CASSSGILNTEAFF. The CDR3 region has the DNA TGTGCCAGCAGCTCCGGGATACTGAACACTGAAGCTTTCTTT.

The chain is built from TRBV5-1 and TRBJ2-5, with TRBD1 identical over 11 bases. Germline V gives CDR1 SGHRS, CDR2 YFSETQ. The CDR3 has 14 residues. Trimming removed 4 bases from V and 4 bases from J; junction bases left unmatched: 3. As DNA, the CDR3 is TGCGCCAGCAGCACGGGACAGGGGGTAGAGACCCAGTACTTC. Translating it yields CASSTGQGVETQYF.

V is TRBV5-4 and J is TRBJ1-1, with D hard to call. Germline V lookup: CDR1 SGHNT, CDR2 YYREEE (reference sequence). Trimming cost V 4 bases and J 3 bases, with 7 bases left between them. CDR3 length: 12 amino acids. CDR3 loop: CASSRSDTEAFF. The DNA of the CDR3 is TGTGCCAGCAGCCGATCAGACACTGAAGCTTTCTTT. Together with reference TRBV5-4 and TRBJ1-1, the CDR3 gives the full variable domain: ETGVTQSPTHLIKTRGQQVTLRCSSQSGHNTVSWYQQALGQGPQFIFQYYREEENGRGNFPPRFSGLQFPNYSSELNVNALELDDSALYLCASSRSDTEAFFGQGTRLTVV.

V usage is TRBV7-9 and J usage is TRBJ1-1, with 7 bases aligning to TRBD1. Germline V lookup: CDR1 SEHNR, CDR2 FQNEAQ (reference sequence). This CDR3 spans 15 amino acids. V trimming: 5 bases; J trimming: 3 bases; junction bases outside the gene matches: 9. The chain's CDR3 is CASSPQTGKDTEAFF. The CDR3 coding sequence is TGTGCCAGCAGCCCTCAGACAGGGAAGGACACTGAAGCTTTCTTT.

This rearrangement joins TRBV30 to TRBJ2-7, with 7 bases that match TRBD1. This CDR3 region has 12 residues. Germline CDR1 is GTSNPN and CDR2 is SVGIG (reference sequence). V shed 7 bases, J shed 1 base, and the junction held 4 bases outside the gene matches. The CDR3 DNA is TGTGCCTTGAACAGGGGATCCTACGAGCAGTACTTC. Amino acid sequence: CALNRGSYEQYF.

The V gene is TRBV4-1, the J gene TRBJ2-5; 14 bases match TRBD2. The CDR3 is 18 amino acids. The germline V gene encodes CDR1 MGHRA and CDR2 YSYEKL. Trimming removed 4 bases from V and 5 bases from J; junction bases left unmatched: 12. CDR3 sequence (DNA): TGCGCCAGCAGCCGAGGGACTAGCGGGGGCCATGGGTTGGAGACCCAGTACTTC. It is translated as CASSRGTSGGHGLETQYF.

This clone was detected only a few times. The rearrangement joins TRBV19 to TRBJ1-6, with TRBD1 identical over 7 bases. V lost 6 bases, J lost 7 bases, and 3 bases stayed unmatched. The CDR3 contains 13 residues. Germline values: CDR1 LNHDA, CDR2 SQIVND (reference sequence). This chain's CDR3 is CASRRGRNSPLHF. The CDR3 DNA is TGTGCCAGTAGGAGGGGGCGGAATTCACCCCTCCACTTT.

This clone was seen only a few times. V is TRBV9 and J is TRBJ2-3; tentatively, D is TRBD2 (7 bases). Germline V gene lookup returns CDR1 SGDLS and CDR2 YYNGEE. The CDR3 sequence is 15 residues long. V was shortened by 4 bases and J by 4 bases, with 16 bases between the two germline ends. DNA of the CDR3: TGTGCCAGCAGCTCCCAGGGGAGGGGCTCAGATACGCAGTATTTT. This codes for CASSSQGRGSDTQYF.

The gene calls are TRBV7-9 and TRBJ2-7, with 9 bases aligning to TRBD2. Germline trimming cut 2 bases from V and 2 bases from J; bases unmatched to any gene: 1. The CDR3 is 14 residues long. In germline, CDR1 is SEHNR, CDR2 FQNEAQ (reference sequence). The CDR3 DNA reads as TGTGCCAGCAGCTTATCTAGCGGGGCCTACGAGCAGTACTTC. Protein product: CASSLSSGAYEQYF. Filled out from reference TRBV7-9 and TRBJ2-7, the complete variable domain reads DTGVSQNPRHKITKRGQNVTFRCDPISEHNRLYWYRQTLGQGPEFLTYFQNEAQLEKSRLLSDRFSAERPKGSFSTLEIQRTEQGDSAMYLCASSLSSGAYEQYFGPGTRLTVT.

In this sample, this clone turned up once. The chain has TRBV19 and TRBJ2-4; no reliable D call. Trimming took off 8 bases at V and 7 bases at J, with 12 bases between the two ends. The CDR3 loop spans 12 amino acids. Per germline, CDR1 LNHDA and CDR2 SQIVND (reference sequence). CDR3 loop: CASSDFGNIQYF. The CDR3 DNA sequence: TGTGCCAGTTCCGACTTTGGGAACATTCAGTACTTC.

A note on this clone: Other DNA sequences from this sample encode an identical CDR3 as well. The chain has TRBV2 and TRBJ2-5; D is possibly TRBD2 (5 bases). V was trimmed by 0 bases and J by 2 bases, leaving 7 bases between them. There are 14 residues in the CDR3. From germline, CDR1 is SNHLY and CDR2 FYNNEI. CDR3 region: CASSEASGQETQYF. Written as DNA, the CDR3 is TGTGCCAGCAGTGAAGCGTCGGGGCAAGAGACCCAGTACTTC. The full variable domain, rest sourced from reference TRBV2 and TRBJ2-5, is EPEVTQTPSHQVTQMGQEVILRCVPISNHLYFYWYRQILGQKVEFLVSFYNNEISEKSEIFDDQFSVERPDGSNFTLKIRSTKLEDSAMYFCASSEASGQETQYFGPGTRLLVL.

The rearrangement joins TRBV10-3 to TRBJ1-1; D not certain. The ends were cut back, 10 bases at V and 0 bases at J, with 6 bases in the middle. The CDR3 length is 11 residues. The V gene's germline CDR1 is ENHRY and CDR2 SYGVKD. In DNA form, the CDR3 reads TGTGCCACCGCGATGAACACTGAAGCTTTCTTT. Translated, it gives CATAMNTEAFF.

The chain's CDR3 is CSVEGSGAAGTDTQYF. CDR3 sequence (DNA): TGCAGCGTTGAAGGATCGGGCGCAGCGGGTACAGATACGCAGTATTTT. The rearrangement links TRBV29-1 to TRBJ2-3; D might be TRBD2 (6 bases). Germline V gene data show CDR1 as SQVTM and CDR2 as ANQGSEA. CDR3 length: 16 amino acids. V was trimmed by 1 base and J by 3 bases, leaving 17 bases between them.

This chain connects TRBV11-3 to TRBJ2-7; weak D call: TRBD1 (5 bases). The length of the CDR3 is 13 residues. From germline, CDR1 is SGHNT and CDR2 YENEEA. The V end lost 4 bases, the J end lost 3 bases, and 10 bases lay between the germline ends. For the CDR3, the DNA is TGTGCCAGCAGCTACGTAACAGGCTACGAGCAGTACTTC. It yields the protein CASSYVTGYEQYF.